Following are 17 T cell receptor beta chains from one sample sequenced in a study of cytomegalovirus exposure and HLA in healthy donors. With 60 Vbeta and 13 Jbeta primers, the PCR was carried out. The data were produced by immunoSEQ multiplex PCR, yet TCRdb's version contains in-frame clones alone and is incomplete. The table includes roughly 180,000 clones, roughly 80% detected once. Sequenced input: PBMCs. Source of these receptors: a woman aged 50 to 60 in good health and CMV-seropositive.

The chain uses TRBV7-6 and TRBJ2-3; 8 bases match TRBD2. CDR3 length: 15 amino acids. V trimming: 4 bases; J trimming: 5 bases; junction bases outside the gene matches: 8. Looked up from germline, CDR1 is SGHVS and CDR2 is FNYEAQ. As DNA, the CDR3 is TGTGCCAGCAGCTCAGGGACTAGGCGCGGAGATACGCAGTATTTT. It is translated as CASSSGTRRGDTQYF.

This sequence joins TRBV15 and TRBJ2-1, with TRBD2 identical over 10 bases. Trimming removed 2 bases from V and 4 bases from J; junction bases left unmatched: 14. CDR1 and CDR2 from the germline V gene are LNHNV and YYDKDF (reference sequence). This CDR3 comprises 19 residues. The chain's CDR3 is CATSRLPSGGGFLYNEQFF. The CDR3 nucleotides read TGTGCCACCAGCAGATTGCCTAGCGGGGGTGGTTTTCTTTACAATGAGCAGTTCTTC.

The V gene is TRBV12-5, the J gene TRBJ2-7; D not resolved. The CDR3 contains 15 residues. Germline loops: CDR1 LGHNT, CDR2 FRNRAP. Trimming removed 2 bases at V and 2 bases at J, with 13 bases between. The CDR3 bases are TGTGCTAGTGGTTTGAGAACGGAACTAACCTACGAGCAGTACTTC. Its translation: CASGLRTELTYEQYF.

The V and J genes are TRBV9 and TRBJ2-5; 10 bases agree with TRBD1. The DNA end favors TRBJ2-7, so the J call may be wrong. Looked up from germline, CDR1 is SGDLS and CDR2 is YYNGEE. The CDR3 spans 14 residues. CDR3 in amino acids: CASSPGQGAYEQYF. The DNA of the CDR3 is TGTGCCAGCAGCCCCGGACAGGGGGCCTACGAGCAGTACTTC.

The gene calls are TRBV4-1 and TRBJ2-4; D is undetermined. Per germline, CDR1 MGHRA and CDR2 YSYEKL. This CDR3 comprises 14 residues. The V end lost 0 bases, the J end lost 3 bases, and 6 bases lay between the germline ends. The CDR3 reads CASSQDENKNIQYF. CDR3 in DNA: TGCGCCAGCAGCCAAGATGAGAACAAAAACATTCAGTACTTC.

V gene TRBV12-5 combines with J gene TRBJ2-3; the D gene is possibly TRBD1 (6 bases). CDR3 size: 15 residues. V lost 2 bases to trimming and J lost 2 bases, with 11 bases between them. Germline CDR1 LGHNT, CDR2 FRNRAP. The chain's CDR3 is CASGLRTAYTDTQYF. The DNA of the CDR3 is TGTGCTAGTGGTTTGAGGACAGCTTACACAGATACGCAGTATTTT.

The chain links TRBV18 to TRBJ2-3; D is unclear. Germline V gene lookup returns CDR1 KGHSH and CDR2 LQKENI. V dropped 4 bases and J dropped 1 base, with 9 bases sitting between them. This CDR3 has 14 residues. The chain's CDR3 is CASSLSQGTDTQYF. The CDR3 nucleotides are TGTGCCAGCTCACTATCTCAGGGCACAGATACGCAGTATTTT. Filled out from reference TRBV18 and TRBJ2-3, the complete variable domain reads NAGVMQNPRHLVRRRGQEARLRCSPMKGHSHVYWYRQLPEEGLKFMVYLQKENIIDESGMPKERFSAEFPKEGPSILRIQQVVRGDSAAYFCASSLSQGTDTQYFGPGTRLTVL.

The chain combines TRBV7-9 with TRBJ2-1; 14 bases line up with TRBD2. Unmatched junction bases numbered 2, after V lost 1 base and J lost 6 bases. CDR1 and CDR2 from the germline V gene are SEHNR and FQNEAQ (reference sequence). There are 16 residues in the CDR3. CDR3 DNA sequence: TGTGCCAGCAGCTTAGGGACTAGCGGGGGGCGCAATGAGCAGTTCTTC. Translated: CASSLGTSGGRNEQFF.

The chain links TRBV11-2 to TRBJ2-2, with TRBD1 matching 11 bases. From germline, CDR1 is SGHAT and CDR2 FQNNGV. The V and J ends lost 8 bases and 7 bases, in that order; junction bases with no gene match: 9. The CDR3 totals 15 residues. The CDR3 loop reads CASSRTGGLIGELFF. CDR3 sequence (DNA): TGTGCCAGCTCGCGGACAGGGGGCTTAATCGGGGAGCTGTTTTTT.

The chain has TRBV10-3 and TRBJ2-2; 8 bases are a match to TRBD1. There are 16 residues in the CDR3. Germline trimming cut 7 bases from V and 2 bases from J; bases unmatched to any gene: 9. The germline CDR1 and CDR2 sequences are ENHRY and SYGVKD. The CDR3 reads CAIKRAGGANTGELFF. The CDR3 nucleotides read TGTGCCATCAAAAGGGCAGGGGGCGCTAACACCGGGGAGCTGTTTTTT.

V is TRBV6-1 and J is TRBJ1-5, with 7 bases lining up with TRBD1. Trimming at V came to 0 bases and at J to 0 bases, leaving 8 bases not matched to a gene. The CDR3 length is 18 residues. Per the germline V gene, CDR1 is MNHNS and CDR2 is SASEGT. The CDR3 DNA sequence: TGTGCCAGCAGTGAAGCGGGGCAGGGACAGCATAGCAATCAGCCCCAGCATTTT. Its translation: CASSEAGQGQHSNQPQHF.

The chain couples TRBV25-1 to TRBJ1-3, with TRBD1 identical over 7 bases. The CDR3 contains 14 residues. The V gene's germline CDR1 is MGHDK and CDR2 SYGVNS. Losses at the gene ends were 7 bases for V and 1 base for J; bases not matched to a gene: 4. CDR3 nucleotide sequence: TGTGCCAGCACCGACAGGGCGTCTGGAAACACCATATATTTT. Translation gives CASTDRASGNTIYF.

As concerns this clone: Within the sample, other DNA sequences also encode this same CDR3. J is TRBJ1-6 and V is TRBV9; D uncertain. Germline CDR1 SGDLS, CDR2 YYNGEE. Trimming cost V 0 bases and J 9 bases, with 7 bases left between them. The CDR3 spans 13 residues. Here the CDR3 DNA reads TGTGCCAGCAGCGTAGGTGAGGGTTCACCCCTCCACTTT. Encoded protein: CASSVGEGSPLHF.

This clone was seen a few times. J is TRBJ1-1 and V is TRBV4-1, with a tentative D call TRBD1 (6 bases). V was pared by 0 bases and J by 7 bases, with 12 bases between. The CDR3 has 14 residues. CDR1 and CDR2 from the germline V gene are MGHRA and YSYEKL. This CDR3 is CASSQDRGTFEAFF. The CDR3 DNA reads TGCGCCAGCAGCCAAGACAGGGGCACCTTTGAAGCTTTCTTT.

This clone appeared a single time. The gene calls are TRBV7-3 and TRBJ2-1; the D gene is possibly TRBD1 (5 bases). In germline, CDR1 is SGHTA, CDR2 FQGTGA. The germline V and J ends were trimmed by 8 bases and 6 bases, with 14 bases remaining between them. The CDR3 sequence is 13 residues long. The CDR3 loop reads CASGTGRFNEQFF. The CDR3 nucleotides are TGTGCCAGCGGAACAGGAAGGTTCAATGAGCAGTTCTTC.

The chain recombines TRBV7-6 with TRBJ1-1, with a weak D call TRBD1 (5 bases). Deletions cut 1 base from V and 1 base from J, with 10 bases between. This CDR3 is built from 15 residues. The germline gives CDR1 SGHVS, CDR2 FNYEAQ. This chain's CDR3 is CASSLGPGGNTEAFF. The CDR3 region has the DNA TGTGCCAGCAGCTTAGGCCCGGGGGGGAACACTGAAGCTTTCTTT.

In its sample, this clone was seen a few times. The chain couples TRBV2 to TRBJ2-3; D remains ambiguous. V was trimmed by 5 bases and J by 0 bases, leaving 12 bases between them. The V gene's germline CDR1 is SNHLY and CDR2 FYNNEI. The CDR3 spans 15 residues. CDR3 in amino acids: CASSTAITSTDTQYF. The CDR3 coding sequence is TGTGCCAGCAGTACAGCTATTACTAGCACAGATACGCAGTATTTT.